The rows below give T cell receptor beta chains drawn from one sample of a study of regulatory T cells in long-lasting Graves disease. TCRdb called the multiplex PCR reads again in MiXCR, with one record for every CDR3 protein. The top ten hold 6.5% to 10% of the sample, which has roughly 500,000 distinct CDR3 sequences, roughly 20% seen once. Sequenced material: peripheral blood mononuclear cells (PBMCs), taken when the disease was refractory, from a patient treated with antithyroid drugs. Receptor source: a female donor with Graves disease. CDR3s include the opening cysteine and the closing phenylalanine or tryptophan. A D gene is named only where the DNA matches it firmly. Not every row has a clone size; where given, it reads once, few, many or a size class.

j_gene	v_gene	d_gene	abundance	CDR3nt	CDR3aa
TRBJ2-4	TRBV27	-	-	TGTGCCAGCAGGTCTGGGAGAGCAGGATTAGGCAAAAACATTCAGTACTTC	CASRSGRAGLGKNIQYF
TRBJ2-5	TRBV11-2	-	many	TGTGCCAGCAGCTCCTGGGACACCCAAAAGGGGGGAGAGACCCAGTACTTC	CASSSWDTQKGGETQYF
TRBJ1-5	TRBV28	-	many	TGTGCCAGCAGTTCGGGACACCGATATAGCAATCAGCCCCAGCATTTT	CASSSGHRYSNQPQHF
TRBJ1-3	TRBV7-8	-	-	TGTGCCAGCAGCTTAGGCCTCCGGGCTCCTGGAAACACCATATATTTT	CASSLGLRAPGNTIYF
TRBJ2-7	TRBV19	TRBD1	few	TGTGCCTTTCGTAAGGGGGCATCCTACGAGCAGTACTTC	CAFRKGASYEQYF
TRBJ1-3	TRBV11-2	-	few	TGTGCCAGCAGCCTAGGGGGTCGTGGAAACACCATATATTTT	CASSLGGRGNTIYF
TRBJ1-1	TRBV5-5	-	many	TGTGCCAGCAGCTTGGGGGAGGGTCCCCACACTGAAGCTTTCTTT	CASSLGEGPHTEAFF
TRBJ2-1	TRBV6-2/TRBV6-3	-	-	TGTGCCAGCAGTGAAGATTCTCATAATGAGCAGTTCTTC	CASSEDSHNEQFF
TRBJ2-4	TRBV19	-	few	TGTGCCAGTACTTGGAGGAACAAAAACATTCAGTACTTC	CASTWRNKNIQYF
TRBJ2-7	TRBV5-1	-	few	TGCGCCAGCAGCTACGCAACAGGGAGGACCTACGAGCAGTACTTC	CASSYATGRTYEQYF
TRBJ2-3	TRBV7-2	-	-	TGTGCCAGCAGCTTAGTAGGAGGGGGAGCCCCAAGCACAGATACGCAGTATTTT	CASSLVGGGAPSTDTQYF
TRBJ1-5	TRBV9	TRBD1	-	TGTGCCAGCAGCCGAATAATGGGGGGACAGGGATGTCAGCCCCAGCATTTT	CASSRIMGGQGCQPQHF
TRBJ1-1	TRBV5-1	-	many	TGCGCCAGCAGCTTGGGCTGGGACACTGAAGCTTTCTTT	CASSLGWDTEAFF
TRBJ2-5	TRBV19	TRBD2	many	TGTGCCAGTAGTTTTAGCGGGAGTGAGACCCAGTACTTC	CASSFSGSETQYF
TRBJ2-2	TRBV28	-	few	TGTGCCAGCAGAAGGGGGAGGGGAAGGACCGGGGAGCTGTTTTTT	CASRRGRGRTGELFF